This is a list of T cell receptor beta chains from one sample in a study of neurological immune-mediated disorders. TCRdb redid the calling of the 5' RACE reads with MiXCR, one entry per CDR3 protein. Of 40,000 to 50,000 distinct CDR3 sequences in the sample, under 2% were seen once. Sequencing used PBMCs. The receptors stem from a woman in her forties with multiple sclerosis. CDR3s include the opening cysteine and the closing phenylalanine or tryptophan. The order of the fields is V gene, J gene, clone size, D gene, CDR3 protein, CDR3 DNA. D genes are given only for firm matches. Clone size is not always given. Where it is, it says once, few, many or a class for expanded clones.

v_call: TRBV5-1
j_call: TRBJ1-1
clone_size: many
d_call: TRBD1
cdr3_aa: CASSLGQGAGTEAFF
cdr3_nt: TGCGCCAGCAGCTTGGGACAGGGGGCTGGCACTGAAGCTTTCTTT

v_call: TRBV11-2
j_call: TRBJ2-3
clone_size: many
d_call: .
cdr3_aa: CASSLVLGGTDTQYF
cdr3_nt: TGTGCCAGCAGCTTAGTGTTGGGAGGCACAGATACGCAGTATTTT

v_call: TRBV5-1
j_call: TRBJ2-1
clone_size: many
d_call: .
cdr3_aa: CASSLEEGEQFF
cdr3_nt: TGCGCCAGCAGCTTGGAAGAGGGTGAGCAGTTCTTC

v_call: TRBV5-4
j_call: TRBJ2-7
clone_size: many
d_call: .
cdr3_aa: CASSLAGSGAYEQYF
cdr3_nt: TGTGCCAGCAGCTTGGCCGGGTCGGGTGCCTACGAGCAGTACTTC

v_call: TRBV5-5
j_call: TRBJ2-7
clone_size: many
d_call: .
cdr3_aa: CASSLVEVSYEQYF
cdr3_nt: TGTGCCAGCAGCTTGGTAGAGGTCTCCTACGAGCAGTACTTC

v_call: TRBV5-1
j_call: TRBJ1-1
clone_size: many
d_call: .
cdr3_aa: CASSLFPTANTEAFF
cdr3_nt: TGCGCCAGCAGCTTGTTCCCGACAGCGAACACTGAAGCTTTCTTT

v_call: TRBV7-2
j_call: TRBJ2-2
clone_size: .
d_call: .
cdr3_aa: CASSLVPSTGELFF
cdr3_nt: TGTGCCAGCAGCTTAGTTCCTAGCACCGGGGAGCTGTTTTTT

v_call: TRBV9
j_call: TRBJ2-2
clone_size: many
d_call: .
cdr3_aa: CASSAEGRSPGELFF
cdr3_nt: TGTGCCAGCAGCGCCGAGGGCAGGTCGCCCGGGGAGCTGTTTTTT

v_call: TRBV7-9
j_call: TRBJ1-1
clone_size: many
d_call: .
cdr3_aa: CASSFRGGQKNTEAFF
cdr3_nt: TGTGCCAGCAGCTTTAGGGGGGGACAAAAGAACACTGAAGCTTTCTTT

v_call: TRBV11-2
j_call: TRBJ2-1
clone_size: many
d_call: TRBD2
cdr3_aa: CASSLASLAGWDEQFF
cdr3_nt: TGTGCCAGCAGCTTAGCTTCCCTAGCGGGGTGGGATGAGCAGTTCTTC

v_call: TRBV9
j_call: TRBJ1-1
clone_size: many
d_call: .
cdr3_aa: CASSVVEGKAFF
cdr3_nt: TGTGCCAGCAGCGTAGTGGAGGGGAAAGCTTTCTTT

v_call: TRBV7-2
j_call: TRBJ1-2
clone_size: many
d_call: TRBD1
cdr3_aa: CASSYTGTGYGYTF
cdr3_nt: TGTGCCAGCAGCTATACCGGGACAGGCTATGGCTACACCTTC

v_call: TRBV5-1
j_call: TRBJ2-1
clone_size: many
d_call: .
cdr3_aa: CASSLIPYNEQFF
cdr3_nt: TGCGCCAGCAGCTTGATACCATACAATGAGCAGTTCTTC

v_call: TRBV12-3/TRBV12-4
j_call: TRBJ2-3
clone_size: many
d_call: .
cdr3_aa: CATTTTAITDTQYF
cdr3_nt: TGTGCCACTACGACTACCGCCATCACAGATACGCAGTATTTT

v_call: TRBV7-2
j_call: TRBJ2-2
clone_size: many
d_call: TRBD2
cdr3_aa: CASSLRAGAGELFF
cdr3_nt: TGTGCCAGCAGCTTACGGGCGGGGGCCGGGGAGCTGTTTTTT

v_call: TRBV5-1
j_call: TRBJ1-1
clone_size: many
d_call: .
cdr3_aa: CASSLGGGPTEAFF
cdr3_nt: TGCGCCAGCAGCTTGGGAGGGGGGCCCACTGAAGCTTTCTTT

v_call: TRBV5-1
j_call: TRBJ2-7
clone_size: many
d_call: TRBD1
cdr3_aa: CASSLGTGHNEQYF
cdr3_nt: TGCGCCAGCAGCCTCGGGACAGGTCACAACGAGCAGTACTTC

v_call: TRBV5-5
j_call: TRBJ2-1
clone_size: many
d_call: .
cdr3_aa: CASSLPGVLNEQFF
cdr3_nt: TGTGCCAGCAGCTTGCCGGGGGTCTTGAATGAGCAGTTCTTC

v_call: TRBV20-1
j_call: TRBJ2-3
clone_size: many
d_call: TRBD2
cdr3_aa: CSARDLGRGDTDTQYF
cdr3_nt: TGCAGTGCTAGAGATCTTGGGCGGGGGGACACAGATACGCAGTATTTT

v_call: TRBV20-1
j_call: TRBJ1-1
clone_size: many
d_call: .
cdr3_aa: CSARDMSTIYGAEAFF
cdr3_nt: TGCAGTGCTAGAGATATGTCTACTATATATGGGGCTGAAGCTTTCTTT

v_call: TRBV4-1
j_call: TRBJ2-7
clone_size: many
d_call: TRBD2
cdr3_aa: CASSPSSSGGPYEQYF
cdr3_nt: TGCGCCAGCAGCCCCTCCTCTAGCGGGGGTCCCTACGAGCAGTACTTC

v_call: TRBV25-1
j_call: TRBJ2-7
clone_size: many
d_call: TRBD1
cdr3_aa: CASSGTGTGDYEQYF
cdr3_nt: TGTGCCAGCAGTGGGACCGGGACAGGGGACTACGAGCAGTACTTC

v_call: TRBV20-1
j_call: TRBJ1-2
clone_size: many
d_call: .
cdr3_aa: CSASQSNYGYTF
cdr3_nt: TGCAGTGCTAGCCAGTCTAACTATGGCTACACCTTC

v_call: TRBV18
j_call: TRBJ2-7
clone_size: many
d_call: .
cdr3_aa: CASSPWEGAPARDEQYF
cdr3_nt: TGTGCCAGCTCACCATGGGAGGGGGCTCCCGCCCGGGACGAGCAGTACTTC

v_call: TRBV5-1
j_call: TRBJ2-7
clone_size: many
d_call: .
cdr3_aa: CASSLGGAVASPYEQYF
cdr3_nt: TGCGCCAGCAGCTTGGGCGGGGCCGTTGCCAGTCCCTACGAGCAGTACTTC

v_call: TRBV5-5
j_call: TRBJ1-2
clone_size: many
d_call: .
cdr3_aa: CASSLSREVDGYTF
cdr3_nt: TGTGCCAGCAGCTTGTCCCGGGAGGTCGACGGCTACACCTTC

v_call: TRBV18
j_call: TRBJ1-2
clone_size: few
d_call: .
cdr3_aa: CASSPPRGFSGYTF
cdr3_nt: TGTGCCAGCTCACCACCGCGGGGATTCTCTGGCTACACCTTC

v_call: TRBV3-1
j_call: TRBJ2-3
clone_size: few
d_call: TRBD2
cdr3_aa: CASSLTSADTQYF
cdr3_nt: TGTGCCAGCAGCCTTACTAGCGCCGATACGCAGTATTTT

v_call: TRBV20-1
j_call: TRBJ2-7
clone_size: many
d_call: TRBD2
cdr3_aa: CSSLGGALNEQYF
cdr3_nt: TGCAGTTCACTCGGGGGGGCGTTAAACGAGCAGTACTTC

v_call: TRBV20-1
j_call: TRBJ1-6
clone_size: many
d_call: TRBD1
cdr3_aa: CSARDPGQGHSPLHF
cdr3_nt: TGCAGTGCTAGAGATCCGGGACAGGGTCATTCACCCCTCCACTTT

v_call: TRBV20-1
j_call: TRBJ1-6
clone_size: many
d_call: TRBD1
cdr3_aa: CSARGTGNSPLHF
cdr3_nt: TGCAGTGCTAGGGGGACAGGGAATTCACCCCTCCACTTT

v_call: TRBV18
j_call: TRBJ1-5
clone_size: .
d_call: .
cdr3_aa: CASSVDASNQPQNF
cdr3_nt: TGTGCCAGCTCAGTTGACGCGAGCAATCAGCCCCAGAATTTT

v_call: TRBV7-3
j_call: TRBJ2-2
clone_size: many
d_call: .
cdr3_aa: CASSLTYGELFF
cdr3_nt: TGTGCCAGCAGCTTAACGTACGGGGAGCTGTTTTTT

v_call: TRBV4-1
j_call: TRBJ2-3
clone_size: many
d_call: TRBD2
cdr3_aa: CASSFSSGGRDTQYF
cdr3_nt: TGCGCCAGCAGCTTTTCTAGCGGGGGAAGGGATACGCAGTATTTT

v_call: TRBV5-6
j_call: TRBJ2-3
clone_size: many
d_call: TRBD1
cdr3_aa: CASSYGTGGAYTQYF
cdr3_nt: TGTGCCAGCAGCTACGGGACAGGGGGCGCATATACGCAGTATTTT

v_call: TRBV5-1
j_call: TRBJ2-6
clone_size: many
d_call: .
cdr3_aa: CASSLVGISGANVLTF
cdr3_nt: TGCGCCAGCAGCCTGGTTGGCATCTCTGGGGCCAACGTCCTGACTTTC

v_call: TRBV10-3
j_call: TRBJ1-6
clone_size: many
d_call: TRBD1
cdr3_aa: CAIRTGGNSPLHF
cdr3_nt: TGTGCCATCAGGACAGGGGGCAATTCACCCCTCCACTTT

v_call: TRBV18
j_call: TRBJ1-2
clone_size: many
d_call: TRBD1
cdr3_aa: CASSPPGQGRGYTF
cdr3_nt: TGTGCCAGCTCACCACCGGGACAGGGCCGTGGCTACACCTTC

v_call: TRBV12-3/TRBV12-4
j_call: TRBJ1-6
clone_size: many
d_call: TRBD1
cdr3_aa: CASSLGQGSSPLHF
cdr3_nt: TGTGCCAGCAGTTTAGGACAGGGGAGTTCACCCCTCCACTTT

v_call: TRBV10-3
j_call: TRBJ1-2
clone_size: many
d_call: TRBD1
cdr3_aa: CAIAGGTGGYTF
cdr3_nt: TGTGCCATCGCAGGGGGGACAGGTGGCTACACCTTC

v_call: TRBV5-1
j_call: TRBJ1-1
clone_size: .
d_call: .
cdr3_aa: CASSGVGVAEAFF
cdr3_nt: TGCGCCAGCAGCGGAGTCGGGGTGGCTGAAGCTTTCTTT

v_call: TRBV5-1
j_call: TRBJ1-1
clone_size: many
d_call: TRBD1
cdr3_aa: CASSLVDPGGTEAFF
cdr3_nt: TGCGCCAGCAGCTTGGTAGACCCAGGGGGGACTGAAGCTTTCTTT

v_call: TRBV5-1
j_call: TRBJ2-1
clone_size: many
d_call: .
cdr3_aa: CASSWRLWGPYNEQFF
cdr3_nt: TGCGCCAGCAGCTGGAGGCTTTGGGGCCCCTACAATGAGCAGTTCTTC

v_call: TRBV20-1
j_call: TRBJ2-7
clone_size: many
d_call: .
cdr3_aa: CSARDPRGNEQYF
cdr3_nt: TGCAGTGCTAGAGACCCTAGAGGGAACGAGCAGTACTTC

v_call: TRBV12-3/TRBV12-4
j_call: TRBJ1-5
clone_size: many
d_call: .
cdr3_aa: CASTLTPTVDPGSQPQHF
cdr3_nt: TGTGCCAGCACCCTAACCCCCACAGTTGACCCCGGCAGTCAGCCCCAGCATTTT

v_call: TRBV11-2
j_call: TRBJ1-1
clone_size: many
d_call: .
cdr3_aa: CASSLVGPKAFF
cdr3_nt: TGTGCCAGCAGCTTAGTAGGGCCGAAAGCTTTCTTT

v_call: TRBV6-5
j_call: TRBJ2-3
clone_size: many
d_call: .
cdr3_aa: CASSYRRPTDTQYF
cdr3_nt: TGTGCCAGCAGTTACAGGCGTCCCACAGATACGCAGTATTTT

v_call: TRBV20-1
j_call: TRBJ2-3
clone_size: many
d_call: .
cdr3_aa: CSASRTASTDTQYF
cdr3_nt: TGCAGTGCTAGTCGGACAGCTAGCACAGATACGCAGTATTTT

v_call: TRBV5-1
j_call: TRBJ1-4
clone_size: many
d_call: TRBD1
cdr3_aa: CASSEGAASAMSF
cdr3_nt: TGCGCCAGCAGCGAGGGGGCGGCATCGGCGATGAGTTTT

v_call: TRBV10-3
j_call: TRBJ1-3
clone_size: many
d_call: TRBD1
cdr3_aa: CAIRQGASGNTIYF
cdr3_nt: TGTGCCATCAGACAGGGGGCCTCTGGAAACACCATATATTTT

v_call: TRBV2
j_call: TRBJ2-1
clone_size: many
d_call: .
cdr3_aa: CASSEDGGSYNEQFF
cdr3_nt: TGTGCCAGCAGTGAGGACGGGGGCTCCTACAATGAGCAGTTCTTC